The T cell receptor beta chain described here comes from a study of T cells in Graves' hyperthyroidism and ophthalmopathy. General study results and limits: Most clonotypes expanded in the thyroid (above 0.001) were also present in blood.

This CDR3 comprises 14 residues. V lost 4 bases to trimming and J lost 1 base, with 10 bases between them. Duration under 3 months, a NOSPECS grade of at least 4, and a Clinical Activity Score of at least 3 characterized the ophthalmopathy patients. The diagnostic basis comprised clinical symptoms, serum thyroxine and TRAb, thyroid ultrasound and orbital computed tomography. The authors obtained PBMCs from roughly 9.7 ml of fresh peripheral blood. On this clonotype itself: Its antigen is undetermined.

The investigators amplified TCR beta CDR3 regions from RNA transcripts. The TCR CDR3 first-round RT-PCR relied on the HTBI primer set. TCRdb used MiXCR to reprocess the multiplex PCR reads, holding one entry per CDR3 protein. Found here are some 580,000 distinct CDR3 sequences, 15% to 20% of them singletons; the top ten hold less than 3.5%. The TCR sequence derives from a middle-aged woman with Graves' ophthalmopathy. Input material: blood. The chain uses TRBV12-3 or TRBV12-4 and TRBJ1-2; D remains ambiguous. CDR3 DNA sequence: TGTGCCAGCAGTTCCCTTGCGGGTAACTATGGCTACACCTTC. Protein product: CASSSLAGNYGYTF.